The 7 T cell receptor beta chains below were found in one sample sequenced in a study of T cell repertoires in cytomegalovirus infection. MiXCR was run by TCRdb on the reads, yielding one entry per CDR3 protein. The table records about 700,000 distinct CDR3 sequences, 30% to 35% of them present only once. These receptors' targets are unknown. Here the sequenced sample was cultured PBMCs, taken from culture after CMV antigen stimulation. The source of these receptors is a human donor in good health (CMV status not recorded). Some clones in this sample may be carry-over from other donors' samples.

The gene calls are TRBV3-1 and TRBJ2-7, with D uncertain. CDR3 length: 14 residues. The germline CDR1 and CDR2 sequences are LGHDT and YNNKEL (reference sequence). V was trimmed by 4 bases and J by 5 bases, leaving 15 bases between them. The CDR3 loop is CASSRLTNRDEQYF. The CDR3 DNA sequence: TGTGCCAGCAGCCGACTCACAAATCGCGACGAGCAGTACTTC.

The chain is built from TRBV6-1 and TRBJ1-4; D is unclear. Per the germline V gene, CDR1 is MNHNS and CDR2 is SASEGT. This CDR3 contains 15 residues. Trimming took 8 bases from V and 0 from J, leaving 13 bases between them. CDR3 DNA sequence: TGTGCCAGCCGAACCGGGAGGGCAACTAATGAAAAACTGTTTTTT. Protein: CASRTGRATNEKLFF.

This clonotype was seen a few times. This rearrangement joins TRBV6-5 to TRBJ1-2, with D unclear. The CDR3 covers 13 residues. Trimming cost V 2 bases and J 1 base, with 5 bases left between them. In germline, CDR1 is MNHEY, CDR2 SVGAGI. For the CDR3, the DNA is TGTGCCAGCAGTTACACAGATAACTATGGCTACACCTTC. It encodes CASSYTDNYGYTF.

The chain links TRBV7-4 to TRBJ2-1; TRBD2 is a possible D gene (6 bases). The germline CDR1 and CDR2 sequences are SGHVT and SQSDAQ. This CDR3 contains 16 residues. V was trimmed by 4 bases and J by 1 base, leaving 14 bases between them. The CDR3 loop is CASSSAGRWSYNEQFF. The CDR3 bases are TGTGCCAGCAGCTCCGCGGGACGGTGGTCCTACAATGAGCAGTTCTTC.

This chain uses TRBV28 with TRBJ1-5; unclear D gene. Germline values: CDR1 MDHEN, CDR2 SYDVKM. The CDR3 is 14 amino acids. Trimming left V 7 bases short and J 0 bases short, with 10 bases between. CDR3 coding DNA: TGTGCCAGCACCCCAATCGGTAGCAATCAGCCCCAGCATTTT. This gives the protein CASTPIGSNQPQHF.

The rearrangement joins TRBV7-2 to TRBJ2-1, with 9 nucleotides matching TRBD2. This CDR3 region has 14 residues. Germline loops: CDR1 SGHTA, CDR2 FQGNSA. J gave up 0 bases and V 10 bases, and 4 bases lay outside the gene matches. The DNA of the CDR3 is TGTGCCATTGATAGCGGGAGCTCCTACAATGAGCAGTTCTTC. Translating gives CAIDSGSSYNEQFF.

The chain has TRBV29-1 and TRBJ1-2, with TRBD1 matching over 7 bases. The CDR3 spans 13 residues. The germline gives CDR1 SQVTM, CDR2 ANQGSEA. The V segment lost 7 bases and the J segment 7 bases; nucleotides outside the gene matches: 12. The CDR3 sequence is CSGSGGGGSGYTF. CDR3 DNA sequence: TGCAGCGGTTCAGGGGGGGGAGGCAGTGGCTACACCTTC.